The subject of this entry is one TCR beta chain. The sample originates from a study of blood T cell repertoires in COVID-19. In the original processing: Nucleated cell counts were estimated from reference gene primer amplification. Using immunoSEQ multiplex PCR, the repertoire was profiled, and TCRdb retains in-frame clones only, with some absent. The V and J calls and clone size were taken over from that table, and D and trimming were inferred from the DNA. The sample shows a few hundred thousand clones, around 85% of them seen only once. The sample comprised peripheral blood. The origin of this receptor is a man in his 60s with acute or convalescent COVID-19.

For the CDR3, the DNA is TGTGCCAGCAGTGTTCCGACTAGCGGGAGAACGTACGAGCAGTACTTC. Its protein product is CASSVPTSGRTYEQYF. The chain has TRBV2 and TRBJ2-7; the match to TRBD2 covers 12 bases. V dropped 4 bases and J dropped 4; count of bases not matched to a gene: 8. The CDR3 sequence is 16 residues long. CDR1 is SNHLY and CDR2 is FYNNEI in the germline V gene.